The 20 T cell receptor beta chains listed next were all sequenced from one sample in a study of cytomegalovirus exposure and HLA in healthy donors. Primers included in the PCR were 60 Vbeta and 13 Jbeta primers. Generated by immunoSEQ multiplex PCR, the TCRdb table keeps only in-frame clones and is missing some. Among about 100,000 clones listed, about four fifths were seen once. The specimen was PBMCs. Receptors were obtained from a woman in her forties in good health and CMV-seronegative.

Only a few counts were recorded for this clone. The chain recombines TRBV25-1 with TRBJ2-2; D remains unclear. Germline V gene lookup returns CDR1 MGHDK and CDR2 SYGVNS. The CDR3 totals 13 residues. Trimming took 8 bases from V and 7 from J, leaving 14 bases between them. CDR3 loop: CASQQLANGELFF. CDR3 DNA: TGTGCCAGCCAACAGTTGGCTAACGGGGAGCTGTTTTTT. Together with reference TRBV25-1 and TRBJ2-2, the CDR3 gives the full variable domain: EADIYQTPRYLVIGTGKKITLECSQTMGHDKMYWYQQDPGMELHLIHYSYGVNSTEKGDLSSESTVSRIRTEHFPLTLESARPSHTSQYLCASQQLANGELFFGEGSRLTVL.

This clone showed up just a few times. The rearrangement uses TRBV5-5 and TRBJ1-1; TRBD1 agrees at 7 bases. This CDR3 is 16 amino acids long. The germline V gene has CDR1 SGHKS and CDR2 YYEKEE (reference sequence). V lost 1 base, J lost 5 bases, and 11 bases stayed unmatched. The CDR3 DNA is TGTGCCAGCAGCTTGAAACAGGGGAAGGGGAAAACTGAAGCTTTCTTT. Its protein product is CASSLKQGKGKTEAFF.

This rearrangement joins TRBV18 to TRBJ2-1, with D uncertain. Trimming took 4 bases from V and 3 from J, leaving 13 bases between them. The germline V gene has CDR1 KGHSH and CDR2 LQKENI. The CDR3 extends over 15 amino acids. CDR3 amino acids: CASSLRPEVYNEQFF. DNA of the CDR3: TGTGCCAGCTCACTTAGGCCAGAGGTCTACAATGAGCAGTTCTTC.

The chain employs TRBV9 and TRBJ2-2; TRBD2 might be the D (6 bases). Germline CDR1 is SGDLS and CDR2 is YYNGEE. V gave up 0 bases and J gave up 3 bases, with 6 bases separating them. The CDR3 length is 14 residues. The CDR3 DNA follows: TGTGCCAGCAGCGTAGGGGGGGACACCGGGGAGCTGTTTTTT. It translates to CASSVGGDTGELFF.

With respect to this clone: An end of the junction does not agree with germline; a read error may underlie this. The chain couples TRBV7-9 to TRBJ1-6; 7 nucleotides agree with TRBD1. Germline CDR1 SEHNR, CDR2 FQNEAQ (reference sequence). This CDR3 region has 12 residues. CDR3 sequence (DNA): TGTTCCAGCAGCGCTACAGGGGCACCCCTCCACTTT. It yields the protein CSSSATGAPLHF.

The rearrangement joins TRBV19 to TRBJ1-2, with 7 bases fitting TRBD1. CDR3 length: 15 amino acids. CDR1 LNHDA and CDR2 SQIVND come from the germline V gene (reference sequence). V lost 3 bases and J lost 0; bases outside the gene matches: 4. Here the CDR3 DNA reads TGTGCCAGTAGTATGGACAGGCGATCTAACTATGGCTACACCTTC. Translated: CASSMDRRSNYGYTF.

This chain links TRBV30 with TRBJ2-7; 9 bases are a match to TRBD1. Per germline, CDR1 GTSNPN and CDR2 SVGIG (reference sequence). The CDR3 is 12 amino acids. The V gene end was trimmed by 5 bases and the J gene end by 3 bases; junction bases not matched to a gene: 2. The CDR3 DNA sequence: TGTGCCTGGGGGACAGGGAACTACGAGCAGTACTTC. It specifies CAWGTGNYEQYF. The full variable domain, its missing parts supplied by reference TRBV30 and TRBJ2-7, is SQTIHQWPATLVQPVGSPLSLECTVEGTSNPNLYWYRQAAGRGLQLLFYSVGIGQISSEVPQNLSASRPQDRQFILSSKKLLLSDSGFYLCAWGTGNYEQYFGPGTRLTVT.

This CDR3 reads CASSFRELAKNIQYF. Written as DNA, the CDR3 is TGTGCCAGCAGCTTCAGGGAACTAGCCAAAAACATTCAGTACTTC. V gene TRBV7-9 combines with J gene TRBJ2-4, with a tentative D call TRBD1 (5 bases). Germline CDR1 reads SEHNR; CDR2 reads FQNEAQ (reference sequence). V dropped 3 bases and J dropped 0 bases, with 9 bases sitting between them. The CDR3 loop spans 15 amino acids.

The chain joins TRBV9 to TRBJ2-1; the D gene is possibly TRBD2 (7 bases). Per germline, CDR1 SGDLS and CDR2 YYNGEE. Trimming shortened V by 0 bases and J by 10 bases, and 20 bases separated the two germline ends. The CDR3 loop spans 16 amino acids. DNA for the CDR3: TGTGCCAGCAGCGTAGACGGGGGCGGGGGAGGGCGGGAGCAGTTCTTC. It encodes CASSVDGGGGGREQFF. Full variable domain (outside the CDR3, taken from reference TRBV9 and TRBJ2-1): DSGVTQTPKHLITATGQRVTLRCSPRSGDLSVYWYQQSLDQGLQFLIQYYNGEERAKGNILERFSAQQFPDLHSELNLSSLELGDSALYFCASSVDGGGGGREQFFGPGTRLTVL.

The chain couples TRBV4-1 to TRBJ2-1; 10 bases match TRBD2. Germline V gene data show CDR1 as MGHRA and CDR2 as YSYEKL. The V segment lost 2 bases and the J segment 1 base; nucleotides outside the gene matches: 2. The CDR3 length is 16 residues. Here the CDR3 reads CASSQPTSGSYNEQFF. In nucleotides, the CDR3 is TGCGCCAGCAGCCAACCGACTAGCGGGTCCTACAATGAGCAGTTCTTC.

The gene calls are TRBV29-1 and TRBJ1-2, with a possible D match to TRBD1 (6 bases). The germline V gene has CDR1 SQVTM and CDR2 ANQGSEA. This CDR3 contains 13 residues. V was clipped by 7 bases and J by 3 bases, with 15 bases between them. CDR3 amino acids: CSAHQGRDYGYTF. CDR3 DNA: TGCAGCGCCCACCAGGGGAGGGACTATGGCTACACCTTC. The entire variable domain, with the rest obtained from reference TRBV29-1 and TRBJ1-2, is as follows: SAVISQKPSRDICQRGTSLTIQCQVDSQVTMMFWYRQQPGQSLTLIATANQGSEATYESGFVIDKFPISRPNLTFSTLTVSNMSPEDSSIYLCSAHQGRDYGYTFGSGTRLTVV.

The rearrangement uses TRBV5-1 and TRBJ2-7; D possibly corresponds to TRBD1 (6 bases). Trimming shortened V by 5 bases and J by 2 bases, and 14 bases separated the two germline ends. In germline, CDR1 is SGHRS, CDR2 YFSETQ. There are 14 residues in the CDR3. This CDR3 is CASRIRGGPYEQYF. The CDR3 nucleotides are TGCGCCAGCAGGATTAGAGGGGGTCCCTACGAGCAGTACTTC.

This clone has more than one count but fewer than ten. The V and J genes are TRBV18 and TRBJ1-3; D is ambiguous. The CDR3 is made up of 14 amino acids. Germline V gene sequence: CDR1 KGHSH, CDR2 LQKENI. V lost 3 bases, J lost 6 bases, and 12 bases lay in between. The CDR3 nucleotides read TGTGCCAGCTCACCGAATCTCGGGGAAAACACCATATATTTT. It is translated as CASSPNLGENTIYF.

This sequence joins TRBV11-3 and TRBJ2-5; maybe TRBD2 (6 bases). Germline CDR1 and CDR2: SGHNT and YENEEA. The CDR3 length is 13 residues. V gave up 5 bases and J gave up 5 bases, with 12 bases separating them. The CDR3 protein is CASSGGVGETQYF. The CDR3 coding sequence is TGTGCCAGCAGCGGCGGGGTAGGGGAGACCCAGTACTTC.

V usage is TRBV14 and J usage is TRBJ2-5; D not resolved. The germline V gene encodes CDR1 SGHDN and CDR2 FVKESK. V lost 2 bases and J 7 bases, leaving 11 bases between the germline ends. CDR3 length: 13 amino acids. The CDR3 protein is CASSQSSSGTQYF. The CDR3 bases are TGTGCCAGCAGCCAATCTTCCTCAGGGACCCAGTACTTC.

The CDR3 region is CASSPGTQETQYF. CDR3 bases: TGTGCCAGCAGCCCCGGGACACAAGAGACCCAGTACTTC. The V call is TRBV7-3, the J call TRBJ2-5; possible D gene TRBD1, 6 bases. Germline CDR1 and CDR2: SGHTA and FQGTGA. This CDR3 has 13 amino acids. V was clipped by 5 bases and J by 2 bases, with 9 bases between them.

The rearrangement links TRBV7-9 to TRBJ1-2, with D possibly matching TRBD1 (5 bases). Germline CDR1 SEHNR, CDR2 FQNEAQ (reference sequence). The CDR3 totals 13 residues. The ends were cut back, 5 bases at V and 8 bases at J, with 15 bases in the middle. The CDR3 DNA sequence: TGTGCCAGCAGCCCGACAGAGGCCGCGGGCTACACCTTC. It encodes CASSPTEAAGYTF.

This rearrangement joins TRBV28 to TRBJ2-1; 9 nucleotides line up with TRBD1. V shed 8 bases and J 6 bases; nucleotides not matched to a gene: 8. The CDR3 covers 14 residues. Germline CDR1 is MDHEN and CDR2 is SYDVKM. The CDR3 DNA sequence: TGTGCCAGCGCAGAGGGGACAGGGATCAATGAGCAGTTCTTC. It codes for CASAEGTGINEQFF.

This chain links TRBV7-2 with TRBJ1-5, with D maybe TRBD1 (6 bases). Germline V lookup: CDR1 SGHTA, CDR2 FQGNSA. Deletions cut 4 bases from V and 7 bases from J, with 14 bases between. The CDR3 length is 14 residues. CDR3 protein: CASSSHGQLQPQHF. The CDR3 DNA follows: TGTGCCAGCAGCTCCCATGGACAGTTACAGCCCCAGCATTTT.

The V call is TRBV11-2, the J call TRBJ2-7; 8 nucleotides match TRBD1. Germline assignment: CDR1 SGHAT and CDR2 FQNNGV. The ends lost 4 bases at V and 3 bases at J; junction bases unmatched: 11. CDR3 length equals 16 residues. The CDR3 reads CASSSPEETGDYEQYF. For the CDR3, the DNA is TGTGCCAGCAGCTCCCCCGAGGAGACAGGGGACTACGAGCAGTACTTC.